This TCR beta chain emerged from a study of T cells in Graves' hyperthyroidism and ophthalmopathy. Study outcomes and limitations: A model of 13 V-J pairs discriminated ophthalmopathy from stable hyperthyroidism. Most thyroid clonotypes with frequency above 0.001 were detected in blood.

Amplified TCR beta CDR3 regions derived from RNA transcripts. A set of HTBI primers served as the primers for a first-round RT-PCR of the TCR CDR3. In TCRdb, the multiplex PCR reads were re-called with MiXCR into one record per CDR3 protein. The sample records around 260,000 distinct CDR3 sequences, 25% to 30% being singletons. The study left out patients who had uncontrolled infection, other autoimmune disease, pregnancy or lactation. About 10 ml fresh peripheral blood yielded the PBMCs. Concerning this clonotype itself: The antigen remains undetermined.

The material sequenced was blood. The TCR sequence derives from a middle-aged man with Graves' hyperthyroidism that later progressed to Graves' ophthalmopathy.

The DNA for the CDR3 is TGTGCCAGCAGCTCTAGAGGACAGCTTGAAGCTTTCTTT. Its translation: CASSSRGQLEAFF. The chain employs TRBV7-8 and TRBJ1-1; D possibly corresponds to TRBD1 (6 bases). Germline V gene data show CDR1 as SGHVS and CDR2 as FQNEAQ. The CDR3 extends over 13 amino acids. The germline V and J ends were trimmed by 4 bases and 7 bases, with 13 bases remaining between them.